Each of the 21 T cell receptor beta chains below was sequenced from the same sample in a study of blood T cell repertoires in COVID-19. Generated by immunoSEQ multiplex PCR, the TCRdb table keeps only in-frame clones and is missing some. The profile shows around 250,000 clones, around 78% of them singletons. Sequences were obtained from peripheral blood. Receptors were obtained from a man aged 55 to 69 who had recovered from COVID-19.

The chain joins TRBV3-1 (or the pseudogene TRBV3-2) to TRBJ2-7; TRBD2 aligns across 10 bases. Germline V gives CDR1 LGHDT, CDR2 YNNKEL (reference sequence). The CDR3 extends over 15 amino acids. V dropped 3 bases and J dropped 2; count of bases not matched to a gene: 4. DNA for the CDR3: TGTGCCAGCAGCCAGCCTAGCGGGGGACCCTACGAGCAGTACTTC. This codes for CASSQPSGGPYEQYF.

This clone was counted between two and nine times. The chain carries TRBV19 and TRBJ1-1, with no clear D. This CDR3 has 13 residues. Looked up from germline, CDR1 is LNHDA and CDR2 is SQIVND (reference sequence). Deletions cut 6 bases from V and 1 base from J, with 9 bases between. The CDR3 DNA reads TGTGCCAGTAGCAGCGGGCCGAACACTGAAGCTTTCTTT. Its protein product is CASSSGPNTEAFF.

The chain carries TRBV12-3 or TRBV12-4 and TRBJ2-7; 11 bases are shared with TRBD1. The CDR3 extends over 12 amino acids. Unmatched junction bases numbered 6, after V lost 6 bases and J lost 11 bases. DNA for the CDR3: TGTGCCAGCAGCCTGGGACAGGGGGGTGAGTACTTC. Amino acid sequence: CASSLGQGGEYF.

V gene TRBV19 combines with J gene TRBJ2-5; 7 nucleotides match TRBD2. J gave up 2 bases and V 5 bases, and 8 bases lay outside the gene matches. The V gene's germline CDR1 is LNHDA and CDR2 SQIVND (reference sequence). The CDR3 totals 15 residues. CDR3 region: CASSRLADIQETQYF. The CDR3 nucleotides are TGTGCCAGTAGTCGTCTAGCGGATATACAAGAGACCCAGTACTTC.

This clone came up once. J is TRBJ2-2 and V is TRBV19; D might be TRBD1 (6 bases). CDR3 length: 15 amino acids. V was trimmed by 4 bases and J by 2 bases, leaving 11 bases between them. Germline lookup yields CDR1 LNHDA and CDR2 SQIVND (reference sequence). This CDR3 is CASSTRTANTGELFF. The CDR3 coding sequence is TGTGCCAGTAGTACAAGGACAGCTAACACCGGGGAGCTGTTTTTT. The variable domain in full, with the rest retrieved from reference TRBV19 and TRBJ2-2, is DGGITQSPKYLFRKEGQNVTLSCEQNLNHDAMYWYRQDPGQGLRLIYYSQIVNDFQKGDIAEGYSVSREKKESFPLTVTSAQKNPTAFYLCASSTRTANTGELFFGEGSRLTVL.

The chain combines TRBV21-1 with TRBJ2-1; the D call in the table, TRBD2, was not verified against the DNA. TRBV21-1 is a pseudogene locus. The CDR3 is made up of 17 amino acids. The chain's CDR3 is CASSRGLAGAPYNEQFF. The CDR3 DNA sequence: TGTGCCAGCAGCAGAGGACTAGCGGGGGCCCCCTACAATGAGCAGTTCTTC.

The chain couples TRBV5-1 to TRBJ2-7, with 8 bases lining up with TRBD1. This CDR3 comprises 12 residues. Losses at the gene ends were 4 bases for V and 9 bases for J; bases not matched to a gene: 6. From germline, CDR1 is SGHRS and CDR2 YFSETQ. CDR3 DNA: TGCGCCAGCAGCGGGGGGACAGGCGTGCAGTACTTC. It encodes CASSGGTGVQYF.

The J gene is TRBJ2-5, the V gene TRBV19; 8 nucleotides match TRBD1. This CDR3 has 12 residues. J gave up 4 bases and V 9 bases, and 4 bases lay outside the gene matches. From germline, CDR1 is LNHDA and CDR2 SQIVND (reference sequence). The DNA for the CDR3 is TGTGCCAGCAGGGGGCGCGGAGAGACCCAGTACTTC. Amino acids: CASRGRGETQYF. The complete variable domain, with remaining parts taken from reference TRBV19 and TRBJ2-5, reads DGGITQSPKYLFRKEGQNVTLSCEQNLNHDAMYWYRQDPGQGLRLIYYSQIVNDFQKGDIAEGYSVSREKKESFPLTVTSAQKNPTAFYLCASRGRGETQYFGPGTRLLVL.

The CDR3 nucleotides are TGTGCCAGCAGCCCGGGACAGGGGAGGAATTCACCCCTCCACTTT. Amino acid sequence: CASSPGQGRNSPLHF. V gene TRBV7-9 combines with J gene TRBJ1-6, with TRBD1 identical over 10 bases. The ends lost 5 bases at V and 7 bases at J; junction bases unmatched: 5. The CDR3 runs to 15 residues. CDR1 and CDR2 from the germline V gene are SEHNR and FQNEAQ (reference sequence).

The V and J genes are TRBV7-6 and TRBJ2-3; unclear D gene. This CDR3 comprises 15 residues. V dropped 0 bases and J dropped 5 bases, with 12 bases sitting between them. Per germline, CDR1 SGHVS and CDR2 FNYEAQ. The CDR3 loop is CASSLATLARDTQYF. The DNA of the CDR3 is TGTGCCAGCAGCTTAGCTACGTTGGCTAGAGATACGCAGTATTTT.

The J gene is TRBJ1-6, the V gene TRBV2; D gene ambiguous. Germline assignment: CDR1 SNHLY and CDR2 FYNNEI. This CDR3 contains 12 residues. Trimming shortened V by 3 bases and J by 19 bases, and 16 bases separated the two germline ends. This chain's CDR3 is CASSDWYSSWHF. Here the CDR3 DNA reads TGTGCCAGCAGTGATTGGTACAGCTCCTGGCACTTT.

The rearrangement joins TRBV5-1 to TRBJ2-7, with TRBD2 identical over 7 bases. With 2 bases clipped from V and 7 bases from J, the junction kept 9 bases outside the gene matches. Per the germline V gene, CDR1 is SGHRS and CDR2 is YFSETQ. The length of the CDR3 is 14 residues. The CDR3 reads CASSFLSGRDEQYF. The CDR3 nucleotides read TGCGCCAGCAGCTTTTTGTCAGGGAGGGATGAGCAGTACTTC. The complete variable domain, with remaining parts taken from reference TRBV5-1 and TRBJ2-7, reads KAGVTQTPRYLIKTRGQQVTLSCSPISGHRSVSWYQQTPGQGLQFLFEYFSETQRNKGNFPGRFSGRQFSNSRSEMNVSTLELGDSALYLCASSFLSGRDEQYFGPGTRLTVT.

The J gene is TRBJ1-5, the V gene TRBV7-9; weak D call: TRBD1 (6 bases). This CDR3 spans 15 amino acids. The V end lost 5 bases, the J end lost 4 bases, and 15 bases lay between the germline ends. CDR1 SEHNR and CDR2 FQNEAQ come from the germline V gene (reference sequence). The CDR3 DNA is TGTGCCAGCAGCCCGCTGGGGCAGGGGAATCAGCCCCAGCATTTT. Its protein product is CASSPLGQGNQPQHF.

The chain has TRBV3-1 (or the pseudogene TRBV3-2) and TRBJ2-7, with a weak D call TRBD1 (6 bases). The CDR3 totals 13 residues. Trimming stripped 4 bases from V and 0 bases from J, with 7 bases between. Per the germline V gene, CDR1 is LGHDT and CDR2 is YNNKEL (reference sequence). CDR3 sequence (DNA): TGTGCCAGCAGCCCGGACAGCTCCTACGAGCAGTACTTC. Translation: CASSPDSSYEQYF.

This clone was observed a single time. The chain combines TRBV18 with TRBJ1-4; no clear D. The CDR3 covers 17 residues. Germline V gene sequence: CDR1 KGHSH, CDR2 LQKENI. V lost 5 bases and J 8 bases, leaving 24 bases between the germline ends. The CDR3 loop is CASSAPGVIVLKEKLFF. The CDR3, as DNA: TGTGCCAGCTCAGCCCCCGGGGTGATTGTATTGAAGGAAAAACTGTTTTTT. The variable domain in full, with the rest retrieved from reference TRBV18 and TRBJ1-4, is NAGVMQNPRHLVRRRGQEARLRCSPMKGHSHVYWYRQLPEEGLKFMVYLQKENIIDESGMPKERFSAEFPKEGPSILRIQQVVRGDSAAYFCASSAPGVIVLKEKLFFGSGTQLSVL.

This clone was picked up a small number of times. The chain recombines TRBV12-3 or TRBV12-4 with TRBJ2-7; D unresolved. The CDR3 contains 12 residues. V lost 8 bases, J lost 3 bases, and 11 bases lay in between. The chain's CDR3 is CASRNRVYEQYF. CDR3 nucleotide sequence: TGTGCCAGCCGAAATCGAGTCTACGAGCAGTACTTC.

This chain links TRBV7-9 with TRBJ1-2, with D perhaps matching TRBD1 (5 bases). The CDR3 has 16 residues. With 4 bases removed from V and 3 bases from J, the gap between germline ends came to 18 bases. Germline loops: CDR1 SEHNR, CDR2 FQNEAQ (reference sequence). CDR3 in DNA: TGTGCCAGCAGCTACGGACCCCTAGGGGCTGACTATGGCTACACCTTC. Its translation: CASSYGPLGADYGYTF.

This clone has just a few counts. The V call is TRBV5-8, the J call TRBJ2-3, with D perhaps TRBD2 (6 bases). From germline, CDR1 is SGHTS and CDR2 YDEGEE. The germline V and J ends were trimmed by 0 bases and 5 bases, with 13 bases remaining between them. The CDR3 is made up of 15 amino acids. Here the CDR3 reads CASSLAGDWGDTQYF. CDR3 DNA: TGTGCCAGCAGCTTGGCCGGGGACTGGGGAGATACGCAGTATTTT.

The chain links TRBV6-1 to TRBJ2-5, with D maybe TRBD2 (7 bases). The CDR3 totals 16 residues. V was clipped by 1 base and J by 4 bases, with 16 bases between them. Germline V CDR1 and CDR2: MNHNS, SASEGT. In DNA form, the CDR3 reads TGTGCCAGCAGTGAAGGGGGGGGCTTGTCTCGAGAGACCCAGTACTTC. Translating gives CASSEGGGLSRETQYF.

This chain links TRBV25-1 with TRBJ1-6, with TRBD1 matching 9 bases. Germline CDR1 and CDR2: MGHDK and SYGVNS. V was clipped by 5 bases and J by 6 bases; unmatched bases: 2. The CDR3 runs to 14 residues. The CDR3 loop reads CASSLGQGNSPLHF. The CDR3 DNA reads as TGTGCCAGCAGTTTGGGACAGGGTAATTCACCCCTCCACTTT.

The chain couples TRBV2 to TRBJ1-2; D perhaps matches TRBD1 (5 bases). CDR1 is SNHLY and CDR2 is FYNNEI in the germline V gene. V lost 4 bases, J lost 6 bases, and 18 bases lay in between. The CDR3 contains 15 residues. The CDR3 coding sequence is TGTGCCAGCAGTGGAAAAACAGGAGTCAACGATGGCTACACCTTC. This translates into CASSGKTGVNDGYTF. Based on the CDR3 plus reference TRBV2 and TRBJ1-2, the full variable domain is EPEVTQTPSHQVTQMGQEVILRCVPISNHLYFYWYRQILGQKVEFLVSFYNNEISEKSEIFDDQFSVERPDGSNFTLKIRSTKLEDSAMYFCASSGKTGVNDGYTFGSGTRLTVV.